These 8 T cell receptor beta chains were sequenced from one sample in a study of identical twins. MiXCR was run by TCRdb on the 5' RACE reads, yielding one entry per CDR3 protein. The sample comprises approximately 500,000 distinct CDR3 sequences, roughly a quarter of which are singletons, and approximately 2.9% rests with the top ten. A further study also used this sample, focusing on T cells expressing NK-cell markers.

Sequencing input: CD4+ T cells sorted from blood. Receptors originate from a woman under 30 in good health.

This clonotype appeared a few times. V and J are TRBV6-1 and TRBJ2-7, with D maybe TRBD1 (6 bases). With 5 bases removed from V and 3 bases from J, the gap between germline ends came to 17 bases. The CDR3 length is 15 residues. Germline-derived CDR1 and CDR2 are MNHNS and SASEGT. CDR3 residues: CASSTRDRLIYEQYF. The CDR3 DNA reads TGTGCCAGCAGTACGCGCGACAGGTTGATCTACGAGCAGTACTTC.

This clonotype was detected a few times. The chain recombines TRBV6-1 with TRBJ2-1; no clear D. The V end lost 0 bases, the J end lost 5 bases, and 8 bases lay between the germline ends. Germline loops: CDR1 MNHNS, CDR2 SASEGT. The CDR3 covers 14 residues. The CDR3 DNA is TGTGCCAGCAGTGAAGCGGGGATCCACAATGAGCAGTTCTTC. It encodes CASSEAGIHNEQFF.

The sample holds a few counts of this clonotype. The chain combines TRBV20-1 with TRBJ2-3; D gene ambiguous. This CDR3 has 11 amino acids. Germline V gene lookup returns CDR1 DFQATT and CDR2 SNEGSKA (reference sequence). Deletions cut 2 bases from V and 6 bases from J, with 6 bases between. The CDR3 DNA is TGCAGTGCTAGAATGGGTGATACGCAGTATTTT. Its protein product is CSARMGDTQYF.

This clonotype was found many times. The chain recombines TRBV3-1 with TRBJ1-2; D ambiguous. Germline CDR1 and CDR2: LGHDT and YNNKEL (reference sequence). The CDR3 runs to 15 residues. Trimming shortened V by 0 bases and J by 2 bases, and 10 bases separated the two germline ends. The CDR3 protein is CASSQEIGLNYGYTF. The CDR3 DNA sequence: TGTGCCAGCAGCCAAGAAATCGGATTAAACTATGGCTACACCTTC.

There are a few counts of this clonotype. The chain links TRBV5-6 to TRBJ2-7, with 13 bases aligning to TRBD2. V lost 7 bases, J lost 6 bases, and 7 bases stayed unmatched. Germline lookup yields CDR1 SGHDT and CDR2 YYEEEE. The CDR3 sequence is 14 residues long. The CDR3 loop reads CASAGLAGSGEQYF. DNA for the CDR3: TGTGCCAGCGCGGGACTAGCGGGGAGTGGCGAGCAGTACTTC. The variable domain in full, with the rest retrieved from reference TRBV5-6 and TRBJ2-7, is DAGVTQSPTHLIKTRGQQVTLRCSPKSGHDTVSWYQQALGQGPQFIFQYYEEEERQRGNFPDRFSGHQFPNYSSELNVNALLLGDSALYLCASAGLAGSGEQYFGPGTRLTVT.

V usage is TRBV7-2 and J usage is TRBJ2-3; D ambiguous. Germline CDR1 reads SGHTA; CDR2 reads FQGNSA. V lost 1 base and J 2 bases, leaving 10 bases between the germline ends. The CDR3 spans 15 residues. The CDR3: CASSLVHLITDTQYF. The DNA of the CDR3 is TGTGCCAGCAGCTTAGTACATCTGATCACAGATACGCAGTATTTT.

In its sample, this clonotype was seen a few times. The chain uses TRBV29-1 and TRBJ2-5; maybe TRBD1 (6 bases). The CDR3 length is 12 residues. Between the trimmed V and J ends, which lost 4 bases and 5 bases, there was a span of 11 bases. In germline, CDR1 is SQVTM, CDR2 ANQGSEA. DNA of the CDR3: TGCAGCGTTGCCCCAGGGGACGAGACCCAGTACTTC. It translates to CSVAPGDETQYF.

This clonotype has just a few counts. The CDR3 spells CARDRGPNWDEQFF. As DNA, the CDR3 is TGTGCCAGAGACAGGGGCCCCAATTGGGATGAGCAGTTCTTC. The V and J genes are TRBV6-1 and TRBJ2-1; 8 positions agree with TRBD1. The CDR3 covers 14 residues. Germline values: CDR1 MNHNS, CDR2 SASEGT. Germline trimming cut 9 bases from V and 8 bases from J; bases unmatched to any gene: 12.